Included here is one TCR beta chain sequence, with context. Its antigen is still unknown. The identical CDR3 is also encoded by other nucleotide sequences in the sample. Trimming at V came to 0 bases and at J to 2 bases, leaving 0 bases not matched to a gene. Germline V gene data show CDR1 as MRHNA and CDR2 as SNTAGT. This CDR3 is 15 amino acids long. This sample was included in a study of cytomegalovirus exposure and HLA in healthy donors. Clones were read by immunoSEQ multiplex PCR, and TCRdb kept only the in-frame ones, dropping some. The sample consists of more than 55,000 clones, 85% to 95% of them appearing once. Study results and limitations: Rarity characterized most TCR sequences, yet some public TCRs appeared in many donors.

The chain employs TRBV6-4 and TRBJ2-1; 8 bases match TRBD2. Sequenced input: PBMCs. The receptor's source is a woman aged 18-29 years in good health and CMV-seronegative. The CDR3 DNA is TGTGCCAGCAGTGACTCCGGGGGGGCCTACAATGAGCAGTTCTTC. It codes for CASSDSGGAYNEQFF.